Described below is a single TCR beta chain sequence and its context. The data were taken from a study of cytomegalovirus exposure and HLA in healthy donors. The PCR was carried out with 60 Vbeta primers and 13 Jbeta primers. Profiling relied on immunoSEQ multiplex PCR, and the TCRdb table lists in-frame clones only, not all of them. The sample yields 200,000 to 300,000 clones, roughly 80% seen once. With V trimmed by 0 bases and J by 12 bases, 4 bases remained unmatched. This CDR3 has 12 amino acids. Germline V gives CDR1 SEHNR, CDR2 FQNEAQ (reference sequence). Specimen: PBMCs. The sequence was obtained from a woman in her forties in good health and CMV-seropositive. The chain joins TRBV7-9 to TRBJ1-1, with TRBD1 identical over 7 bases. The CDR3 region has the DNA TGTGCCAGCAGCTTAGCACAGGGGCTCACTTTCTTT. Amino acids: CASSLAQGLTFF.